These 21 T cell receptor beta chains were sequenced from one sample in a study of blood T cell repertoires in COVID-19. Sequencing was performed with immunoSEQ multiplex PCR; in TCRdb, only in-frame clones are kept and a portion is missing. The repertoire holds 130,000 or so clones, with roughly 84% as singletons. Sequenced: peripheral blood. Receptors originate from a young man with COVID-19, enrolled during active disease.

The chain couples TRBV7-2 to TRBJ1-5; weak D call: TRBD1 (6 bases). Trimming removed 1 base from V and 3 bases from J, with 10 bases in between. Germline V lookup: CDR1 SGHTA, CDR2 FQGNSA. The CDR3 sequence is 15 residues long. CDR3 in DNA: TGTGCCAGCAGCTTAGGCGGACAGTCCAATCAGCCCCAGCATTTT. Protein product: CASSLGGQSNQPQHF. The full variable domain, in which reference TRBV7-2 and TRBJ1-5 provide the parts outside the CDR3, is GAGVSQSPSNKVTEKGKDVELRCDPISGHTALYWYRQSLGQGLEFLIYFQGNSAPDKSGLPSDRFSAERTGGSVSTLTIQRTQQEDSAVYLCASSLGGQSNQPQHFGDGTRLSIL.

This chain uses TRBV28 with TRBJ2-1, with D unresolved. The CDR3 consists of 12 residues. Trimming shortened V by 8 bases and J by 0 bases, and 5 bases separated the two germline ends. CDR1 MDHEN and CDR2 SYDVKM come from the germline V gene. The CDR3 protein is CASLSSYNEQFF. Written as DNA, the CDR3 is TGTGCCAGCCTTAGCTCCTACAATGAGCAGTTCTTC.

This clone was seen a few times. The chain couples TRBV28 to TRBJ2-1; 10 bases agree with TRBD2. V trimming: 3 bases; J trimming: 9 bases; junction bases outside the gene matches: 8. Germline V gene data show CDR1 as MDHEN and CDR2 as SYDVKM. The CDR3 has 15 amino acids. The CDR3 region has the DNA TGTGCCAGCAGTTTTCTAGCGGGAGACTCCAGTGAGCAGTTCTTC. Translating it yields CASSFLAGDSSEQFF. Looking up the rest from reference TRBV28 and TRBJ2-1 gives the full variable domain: DVKVTQSSRYLVKRTGEKVFLECVQDMDHENMFWYRQDPGLGLRLIYFSYDVKMKEKGDIPEGYSVSREKKERFSLILESASTNQTSMYLCASSFLAGDSSEQFFGPGTRLTVL.

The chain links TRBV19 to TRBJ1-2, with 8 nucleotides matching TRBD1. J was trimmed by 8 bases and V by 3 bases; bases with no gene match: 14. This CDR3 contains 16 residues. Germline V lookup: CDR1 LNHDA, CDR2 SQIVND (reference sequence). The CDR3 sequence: CASSMKAGDRGAGYTF. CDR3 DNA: TGTGCCAGTAGTATGAAGGCAGGCGACAGGGGCGCGGGCTACACCTTC.

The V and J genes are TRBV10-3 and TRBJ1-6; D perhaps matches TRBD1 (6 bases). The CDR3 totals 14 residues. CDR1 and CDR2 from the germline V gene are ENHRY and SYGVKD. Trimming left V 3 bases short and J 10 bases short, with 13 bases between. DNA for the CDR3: TGTGCCATCAGTGAAGGGGGGGGATGGTCACCCCTCCACTTT. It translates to CAISEGGGWSPLHF.

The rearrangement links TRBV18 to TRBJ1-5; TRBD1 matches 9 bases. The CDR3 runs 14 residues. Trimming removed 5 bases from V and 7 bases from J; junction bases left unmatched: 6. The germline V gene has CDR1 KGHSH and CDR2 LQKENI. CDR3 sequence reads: CASSKDRGGQPQHF. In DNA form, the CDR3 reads TGTGCCAGCTCAAAGGACAGGGGCGGCCAGCCCCAGCATTTT. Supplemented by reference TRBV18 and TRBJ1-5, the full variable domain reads NAGVMQNPRHLVRRRGQEARLRCSPMKGHSHVYWYRQLPEEGLKFMVYLQKENIIDESGMPKERFSAEFPKEGPSILRIQQVVRGDSAAYFCASSKDRGGQPQHFGDGTRLSIL.

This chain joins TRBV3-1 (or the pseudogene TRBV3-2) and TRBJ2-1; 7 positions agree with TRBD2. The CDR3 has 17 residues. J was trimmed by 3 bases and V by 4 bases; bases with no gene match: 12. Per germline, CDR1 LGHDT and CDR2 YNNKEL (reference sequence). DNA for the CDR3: TGTGCCAGCAGCCTGGGGTCTAGCGGACCCCTCTACAATGAGCAGTTCTTC. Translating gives CASSLGSSGPLYNEQFF.

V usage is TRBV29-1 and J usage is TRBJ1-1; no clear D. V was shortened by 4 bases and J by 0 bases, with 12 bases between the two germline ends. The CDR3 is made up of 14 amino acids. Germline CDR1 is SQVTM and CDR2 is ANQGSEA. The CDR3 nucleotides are TGCAGCGTTGGGAGCAAGATTTTGAACACTGAAGCTTTCTTT. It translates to CSVGSKILNTEAFF.

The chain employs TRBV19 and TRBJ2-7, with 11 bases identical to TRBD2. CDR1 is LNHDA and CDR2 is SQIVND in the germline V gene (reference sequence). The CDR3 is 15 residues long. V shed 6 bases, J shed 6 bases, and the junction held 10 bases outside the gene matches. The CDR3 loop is CASSQASGRIFEQYF. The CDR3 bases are TGTGCCAGTAGCCAGGCTAGCGGGAGGATTTTCGAGCAGTACTTC. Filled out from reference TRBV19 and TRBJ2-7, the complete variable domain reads DGGITQSPKYLFRKEGQNVTLSCEQNLNHDAMYWYRQDPGQGLRLIYYSQIVNDFQKGDIAEGYSVSREKKESFPLTVTSAQKNPTAFYLCASSQASGRIFEQYFGPGTRLTVT.

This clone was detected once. The CDR3 here is CASSMRAADTQYF. DNA of the CDR3: TGTGCCAGTAGTATGCGGGCGGCAGATACGCAGTATTTT. The gene calls are TRBV19 and TRBJ2-3; D is possibly TRBD2 (5 bases). CDR1 is LNHDA, CDR2 SQIVND, per germline (reference sequence). The CDR3 sequence is 13 residues long. Trimming left V 3 bases short and J 4 bases short, with 8 bases between.

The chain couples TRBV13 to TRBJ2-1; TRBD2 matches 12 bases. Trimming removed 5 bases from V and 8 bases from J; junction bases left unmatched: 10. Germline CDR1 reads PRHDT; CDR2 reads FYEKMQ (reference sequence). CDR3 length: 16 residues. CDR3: CASSNRLAGVIYEQFF. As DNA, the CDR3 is TGTGCCAGCAGCAACAGACTAGCGGGAGTTATATATGAGCAGTTCTTC. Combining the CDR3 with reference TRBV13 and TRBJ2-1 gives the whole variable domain AAGVIQSPRHLIKEKRETATLKCYPIPRHDTVYWYQQGPGQDPQFLISFYEKMQSDKGSIPDRFSAQQFSDYHSELNMSSLELGDSALYFCASSNRLAGVIYEQFFGPGTRLTVL.

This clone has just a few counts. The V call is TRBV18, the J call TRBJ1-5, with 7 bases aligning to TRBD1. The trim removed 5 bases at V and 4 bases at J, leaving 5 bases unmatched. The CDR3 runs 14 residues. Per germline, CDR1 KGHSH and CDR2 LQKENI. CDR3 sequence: CASSFDRVNQPQHF. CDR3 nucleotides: TGTGCCAGCTCATTTGACAGGGTTAATCAGCCCCAGCATTTT.

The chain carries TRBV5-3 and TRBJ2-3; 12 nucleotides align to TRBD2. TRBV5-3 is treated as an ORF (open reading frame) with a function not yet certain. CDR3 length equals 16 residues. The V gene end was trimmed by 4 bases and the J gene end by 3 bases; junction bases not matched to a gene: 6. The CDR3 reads CARSRTSGTGTDTQYF. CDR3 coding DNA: TGTGCCAGAAGCCGGACTAGCGGGACTGGGACAGATACGCAGTATTTT.

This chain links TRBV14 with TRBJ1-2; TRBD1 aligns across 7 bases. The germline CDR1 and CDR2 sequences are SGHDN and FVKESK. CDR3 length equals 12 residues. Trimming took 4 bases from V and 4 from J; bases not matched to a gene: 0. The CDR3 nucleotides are TGTGCCAGCAGCCGGACAGGCTATGGCTACACCTTC. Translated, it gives CASSRTGYGYTF. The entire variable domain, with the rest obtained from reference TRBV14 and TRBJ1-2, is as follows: EAGVTQFPSHSVIEKGQTVTLRCDPISGHDNLYWYRRVMGKEIKFLLHFVKESKQDESGMPNNRFLAERTGGTYSTLKVQPAELEDSGVYFCASSRTGYGYTFGSGTRLTVV.

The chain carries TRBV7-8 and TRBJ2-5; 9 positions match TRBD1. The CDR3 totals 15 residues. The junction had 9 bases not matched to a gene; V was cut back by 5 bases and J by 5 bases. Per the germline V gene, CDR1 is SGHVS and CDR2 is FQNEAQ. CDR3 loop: CASSQTGGVLETQYF. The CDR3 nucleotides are TGTGCCAGCAGCCAAACAGGGGGCGTTTTGGAGACCCAGTACTTC.

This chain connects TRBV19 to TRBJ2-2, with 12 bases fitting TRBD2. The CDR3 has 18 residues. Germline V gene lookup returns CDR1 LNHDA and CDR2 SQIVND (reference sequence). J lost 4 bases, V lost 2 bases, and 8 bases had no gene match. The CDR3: CASSIPPGLAGLTGELFF. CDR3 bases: TGTGCCAGTAGTATACCACCGGGACTAGCGGGCCTCACCGGGGAGCTGTTTTTT.

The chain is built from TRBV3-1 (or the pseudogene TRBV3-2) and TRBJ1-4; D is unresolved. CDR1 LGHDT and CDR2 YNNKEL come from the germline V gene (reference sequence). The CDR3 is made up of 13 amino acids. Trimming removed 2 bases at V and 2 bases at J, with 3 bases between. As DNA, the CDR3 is TGTGCCAGCAGCCAACGTACTAATGAAAAACTGTTTTTT. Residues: CASSQRTNEKLFF.

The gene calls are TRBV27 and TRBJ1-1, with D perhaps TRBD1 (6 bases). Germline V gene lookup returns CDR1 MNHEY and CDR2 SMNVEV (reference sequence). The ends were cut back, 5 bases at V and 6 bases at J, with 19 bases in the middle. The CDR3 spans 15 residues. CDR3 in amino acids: CASSELRGVFPEAFF. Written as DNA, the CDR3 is TGTGCCAGCAGTGAGCTCAGGGGAGTTTTTCCTGAAGCTTTCTTT.

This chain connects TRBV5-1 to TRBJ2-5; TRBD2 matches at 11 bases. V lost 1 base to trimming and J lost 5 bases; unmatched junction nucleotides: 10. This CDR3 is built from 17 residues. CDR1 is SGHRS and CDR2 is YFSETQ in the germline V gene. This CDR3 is CASSLKSATSGIETQYF. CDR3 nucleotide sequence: TGCGCCAGCAGCTTGAAGTCCGCGACTAGCGGGATTGAGACCCAGTACTTC. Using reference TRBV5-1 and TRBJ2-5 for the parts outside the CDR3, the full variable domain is KAGVTQTPRYLIKTRGQQVTLSCSPISGHRSVSWYQQTPGQGLQFLFEYFSETQRNKGNFPGRFSGRQFSNSRSEMNVSTLELGDSALYLCASSLKSATSGIETQYFGPGTRLLVL.

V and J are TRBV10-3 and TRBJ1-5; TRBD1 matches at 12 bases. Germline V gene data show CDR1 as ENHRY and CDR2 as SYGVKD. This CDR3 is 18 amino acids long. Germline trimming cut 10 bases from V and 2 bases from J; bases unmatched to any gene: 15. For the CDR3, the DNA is TGTGCCACCCGACCCGGGACAGGGGGCGGATGGGGCAATCAGCCCCAGCATTTT. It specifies CATRPGTGGGWGNQPQHF.

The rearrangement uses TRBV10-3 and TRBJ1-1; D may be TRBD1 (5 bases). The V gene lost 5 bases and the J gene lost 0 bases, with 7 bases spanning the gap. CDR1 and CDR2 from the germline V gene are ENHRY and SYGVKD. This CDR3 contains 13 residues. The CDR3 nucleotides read TGTGCCATCAGTCGACAGATGAACACTGAAGCTTTCTTT. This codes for CAISRQMNTEAFF.